This TCR beta chain originates from a study of blood T cell repertoires in COVID-19. Study overall: The United States, Italy and Spain provided the acute and convalescent COVID-19 samples. In each case, the material was cDNA or gDNA derived from T cells, B-cell-depleted T cells, or PBMCs.

The CDR3 contains 11 residues. The V end lost 6 bases, the J end lost 4 bases, and 6 bases lay between the germline ends. Germline-derived CDR1 and CDR2 are DFQATT and SNEGSKA (reference sequence). In the authors' methods: Using reference gene primer amplification, nucleated cell counts were estimated. The method was immunoSEQ multiplex PCR; TCRdb's version includes in-frame clones alone and lacks a portion of them. V, J and clone size are those of that table, while D and trimming were read from the DNA. The sample yields around 150,000 clones, roughly 80% seen once. Sample: peripheral blood. The J gene is TRBJ2-2, the V gene TRBV20-1; D gene ambiguous. The sequence came from a man in his 70s with acute or convalescent COVID-19. CDR3 loop: CSALSTGELFF. DNA for the CDR3: TGCAGTGCGCTCAGCACCGGGGAGCTGTTTTTT.